This is a list of T cell receptor beta chains from one sample in a study of blood T cell repertoires in COVID-19. The data were produced by immunoSEQ multiplex PCR, yet TCRdb's version contains in-frame clones alone and is incomplete. The sample records 200,000 to 250,000 clones, around 87% being singletons. Sequenced input: peripheral blood. These receptors originate from a woman in her twenties or thirties who had recovered from COVID-19. Each CDR3 is given with its conserved first and last residue. D genes are given only for firm matches. A row's size may be missing; if present it is once, few, many or a size class.

clone_size | d_call | j_call | v_call | cdr3_nt | cdr3_aa
. | TRBD1 | TRBJ1-3 | TRBV4-2 | TGTGCCAGCAGCTCCATAGGGACAGGGCCTGGAAACACCATATATTTT | CASSSIGTGPGNTIYF
. | . | TRBJ1-3 | TRBV19 | TGTGCCAGTAGCAATCGCCGGGACTCAGGAAACACCATATATTTT | CASSNRRDSGNTIYF
. | TRBD1 | TRBJ2-7 | TRBV5-6 | TGTGCCAGCAGCTCAGAGACAGGGGCCTACGAGCAGTACTTC | CASSSETGAYEQYF
. | . | TRBJ1-3 | TRBV5-6 | TGTGCCAGCAGTCCTACCTACTCTGGAAACACCATATATTTT | CASSPTYSGNTIYF
. | TRBD2 | TRBJ2-1 | TRBV27 | TGTGCCAGCAGTTTTTTTAGCGGGGGGGAAAATGAGCAGTTCTTC | CASSFFSGGENEQFF
. | . | TRBJ2-3 | TRBV19 | TGTGCCAGTAGTATAGGACAGTCCACAGATACGCAGTATTTT | CASSIGQSTDTQYF
. | . | TRBJ1-1 | TRBV6-5 | TGTGCCAGCAGGCCTCGGGGTTACACTGAAGCTTTCTTT | CASRPRGYTEAFF
. | . | TRBJ2-1 | TRBV5-1 | TGCGCCAGCAGCTTGTCGGACTACCCCTCCTACAATGAGCAGTTCTTC | CASSLSDYPSYNEQFF
. | . | TRBJ2-5 | TRBV7-9 | TGTGCCAGCAGCCGGGGACTTCAAGAGACCCAGTACTTC | CASSRGLQETQYF
. | . | TRBJ1-3 | TRBV6-6 | TGTGCCAGCAGTCTTACGTGGGGAACAACAGGGACACTCTCTGGAAACACCATATATTTT | CASSLTWGTTGTLSGNTIYF
. | TRBD2 | TRBJ2-1 | TRBV7-9 | TGTGCCAGCAGCTCCGGGACTAGCGGGGGCCGAATCTACAATGAGCAGTTCTTC | CASSSGTSGGRIYNEQFF
. | . | TRBJ2-1 | TRBV5-4 | TGTGCCAGCAGCTCCGCTAGCAATGAGCAGTTCTTC | CASSSASNEQFF
. | . | TRBJ1-2 | TRBV5-1 | TGCGCCAGCACCCTCTCCTTGGACAGTTATGGCTACACCTTC | CASTLSLDSYGYTF
. | . | TRBJ1-2 | TRBV10-3 | TGTGCCATCAGAGAAGACAGGATGGTCACCAACTATGGCTACACCTTC | CAIREDRMVTNYGYTF
. | . | TRBJ1-2 | TRBV7-9 | TGTGCCAGCAGCTTAGGGGCAGAGAACTATGGCTACACCTTC | CASSLGAENYGYTF
once | TRBD2 | TRBJ2-1 | TRBV19 | TGTGCCAGTAAGATAGCGGGGTCCTTCCACAATGAGCAGTTCTTC | CASKIAGSFHNEQFF
. | . | TRBJ2-7 | TRBV5-1 | TGCGCCAGCAGCTTGGCCCCGGGGGACGGCTACGAGCAGTACTTC | CASSLAPGDGYEQYF
. | TRBD1 | TRBJ2-7 | TRBV2 | TGTGCCAGCAGTGGTGACAGGGTGTACGAGCAGTACTTC | CASSGDRVYEQYF
. | . | TRBJ2-7 | TRBV6-1 | TGTGCCAGCAGTGAATCGGGTTACGAGCAGTACTTC | CASSESGYEQYF
. | . | TRBJ1-1 | TRBV29-1 | TGCAGCGTTGAAGATGGGGCAGGGTCCGAAGCTTTCTTT | CSVEDGAGSEAFF
. | . | TRBJ2-1 | TRBV7-9 | TGTGCCAGCAGCTTAAGCTCATCTCCTGAGCAGTTCTTC | CASSLSSSPEQFF
. | . | TRBJ2-1 | TRBV4-3 | TGCGCCAGCAGCCAAGATCTAGGGGGCTCCTACAATGAGCAGTTCTTC | CASSQDLGGSYNEQFF
. | . | TRBJ1-5 | TRBV5-8 | TGTGCCAGCAGTTTTGACAGGCAAGATCAGCCCCAGCATTTT | CASSFDRQDQPQHF
. | . | TRBJ2-7 | TRBV5-4 | TGTGCCAGCCGCAAGGGGGGGGCAGGGACTGTCTACGAGCAGTACTTC | CASRKGGAGTVYEQYF
. | TRBD1 | TRBJ2-1 | TRBV4-3 | TGCGCCAGCAGTTGGACAGGGGGTTCCTACAATGAGCAGTTCTTC | CASSWTGGSYNEQFF
. | TRBD2 | TRBJ2-3 | TRBV7-2 | TGTGCCAGCAGCTTAGGCGGACTAGCGGGGGGGGTGGCAGATACGCAGTATTTT | CASSLGGLAGGVADTQYF
. | . | TRBJ1-2 | TRBV5-5 | TGTGCCAGCAGCTATTCAGGGTTTGGCTACACCTTC | CASSYSGFGYTF
. | . | TRBJ1-1 | TRBV15 | TGTGCCACCAGCAGAGCGGGGGTGAACACTGAAGCTTTCTTT | CATSRAGVNTEAFF
. | TRBD1 | TRBJ1-2 | TRBV28 | TGTGCCAGCAGTTTTGACAGGGTCTATGGCTACACCTTC | CASSFDRVYGYTF
. | TRBD1 | TRBJ2-5 | TRBV7-9 | TGTGCCAGCAGCCTCGGACAGGGGGCGGAGGAAGAGACCCAGTACTTC | CASSLGQGAEEETQYF
. | TRBD2 | TRBJ2-7 | TRBV10-3 | TGTGCCATCAGTGAGTATGTCGGGACTAGCGGATACGAGCAGTACTTC | CAISEYVGTSGYEQYF
. | TRBD1 | TRBJ1-2 | TRBV6-6 | TGTGCCAGCAGCCCGGACAGGGCTGGCTACACCTTC | CASSPDRAGYTF
. | . | TRBJ2-3 | TRBV6-5 | TGTGCCAGCAGTTTCTCAGGCAGGGGCGCAGATACGCAGTATTTT | CASSFSGRGADTQYF
. | . | TRBJ1-1 | TRBV19 | TGTGCCAGTAGTCTGCGACGGGACACTGAAGCTTTCTTT | CASSLRRDTEAFF
few | . | TRBJ1-2 | TRBV9 | TGTGCCAGCAGCGTAAGCCTCGCAGGGAATAACTATGGCTACACCTTC | CASSVSLAGNNYGYTF
once | TRBD1 | TRBJ1-1 | TRBV27 | TGTGCCAGCAGAACCCCCAGGGGGCAGGGAGCCACTGAAGCTTTCTTT | CASRTPRGQGATEAFF
. | TRBD1 | TRBJ1-1 | TRBV19 | TGTGCCAGTAGTTCCGACAGGGAGTACACTGAAGCTTTCTTT | CASSSDREYTEAFF